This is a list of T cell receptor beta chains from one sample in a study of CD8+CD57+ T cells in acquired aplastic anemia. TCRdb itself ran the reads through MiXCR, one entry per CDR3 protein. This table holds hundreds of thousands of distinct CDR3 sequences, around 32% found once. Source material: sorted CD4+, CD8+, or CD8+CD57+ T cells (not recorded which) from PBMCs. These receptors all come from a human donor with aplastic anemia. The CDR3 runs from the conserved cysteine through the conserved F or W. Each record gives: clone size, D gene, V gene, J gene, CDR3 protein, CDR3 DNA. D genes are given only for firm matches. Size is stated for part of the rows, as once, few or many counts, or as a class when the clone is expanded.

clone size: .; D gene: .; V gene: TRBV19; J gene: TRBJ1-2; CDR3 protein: CASRVGRLDGYTF; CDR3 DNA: TGTGCCAGCAGGGTCGGACGGCTCGATGGCTACACCTTC
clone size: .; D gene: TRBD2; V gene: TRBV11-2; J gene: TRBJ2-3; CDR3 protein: CASSPRLAGGRDTQYF; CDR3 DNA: TGTGCCAGCAGCCCCCGACTAGCGGGGGGTCGAGATACGCAGTATTTT
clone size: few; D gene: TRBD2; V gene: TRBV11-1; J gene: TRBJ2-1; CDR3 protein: CASSSTGTRIYEQFF; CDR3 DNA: TGTGCCAGCAGCTCAACCGGGACTAGGATTTATGAGCAGTTCTTC
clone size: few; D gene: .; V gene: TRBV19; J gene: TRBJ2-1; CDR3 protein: CASSIGANEQFF; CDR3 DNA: TGTGCCAGTAGTATCGGGGCGAATGAGCAGTTCTTC
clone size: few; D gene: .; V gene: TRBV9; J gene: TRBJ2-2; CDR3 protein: CASSVFRTSGELFF; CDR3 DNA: TGTGCCAGCAGCGTGTTCCGGACGTCCGGGGAGCTGTTTTTT
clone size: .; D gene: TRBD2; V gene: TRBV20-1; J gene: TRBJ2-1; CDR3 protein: CSASGGLAGVEQFF; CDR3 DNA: TGCAGTGCCTCGGGGGGACTAGCGGGAGTTGAGCAGTTCTTC
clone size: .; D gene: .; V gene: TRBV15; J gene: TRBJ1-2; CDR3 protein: CATSRAINYGYTF; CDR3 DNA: TGTGCCACCAGCAGAGCAATCAACTATGGCTACACCTTC
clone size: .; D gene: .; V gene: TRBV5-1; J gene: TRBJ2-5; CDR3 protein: CASSPHQETQYF; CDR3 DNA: TGCGCCAGCAGCCCCCACCAAGAGACCCAGTACTTC
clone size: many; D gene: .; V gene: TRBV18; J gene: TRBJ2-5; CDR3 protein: CASSPGETQYF; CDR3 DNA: TGTGCCAGCAGCCCTGGTGAGACCCAGTACTTC
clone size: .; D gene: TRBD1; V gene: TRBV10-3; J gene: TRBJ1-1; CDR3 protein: CAIGPGQGKTEAFF; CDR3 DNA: TGTGCCATAGGTCCGGGACAGGGAAAGACTGAAGCTTTCTTT
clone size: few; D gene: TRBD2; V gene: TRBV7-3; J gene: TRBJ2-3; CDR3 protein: CASSSLAGEAADTQYF; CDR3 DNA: TGTGCCAGCAGCTCGTTAGCGGGAGAGGCAGCAGATACGCAGTATTTT